Following are 17 T cell receptor beta chains from one sample sequenced in a study of vaccination and CD4 T cells after COVID-19. Researchers used the Oncomine TCR Beta short-read assay to sequence DNA from cultured CD4+ T cells. TCRdb used MiXCR to reprocess the PCR reads, holding one entry per CDR3 protein. The sample includes roughly 24,000 distinct CDR3 sequences, over 60% of them seen just once. Noted treatment: 10-day PBMC culture with coronavirus spike peptide pools or control peptides (ViraFEST assay). Their antigen targets remain unknown. The material sequenced was CD4+ T cells from blood, cultured in vitro. Source of these receptors: a human donor who had recovered from COVID-19.

This clonotype was detected only a few times. The chain employs TRBV11-2 and TRBJ1-6; D is unresolved. Trimming took off 5 bases at V and 9 bases at J, with 14 bases between the two ends. Germline V lookup: CDR1 SGHAT, CDR2 FQNNGV. This CDR3 region has 14 residues. As DNA, the CDR3 is TGTGCCAGCAGCCCCCTCTCCCGGGGTTCACCCCTCCACTTT. It translates to CASSPLSRGSPLHF.

The chain links TRBV20-1 to TRBJ1-5; the D is unclear. The length of the CDR3 is 12 residues. V gave up 4 bases and J gave up 3 bases, with 7 bases separating them. Germline CDR1 is DFQATT and CDR2 is SNEGSKA (reference sequence). CDR3 DNA: TGCAGTGCTAAGGGCGCCAATCAGCCCCAGCATTTT. Translation gives CSAKGANQPQHF.

The chain has TRBV7-8 and TRBJ1-2; D unclear. Germline-derived CDR1 and CDR2 are SGHVS and FQNEAQ. Trimming removed 5 bases from V and 3 bases from J, with 10 bases in between. The CDR3 spans 13 residues. CDR3 loop: CASSLYEDYGYTF. The DNA of the CDR3 is TGTGCCAGCAGCCTTTATGAGGACTATGGCTACACCTTC.

The V and J genes are TRBV6-5 and TRBJ2-7; TRBD1 matches 7 bases. Germline assignment: CDR1 MNHEY and CDR2 SVGAGI. CDR3 length equals 12 residues. Trimming cost V 1 base and J 10 bases; bases outside gene matches: 4. CDR3 sequence (DNA): TGTGCCAGCAGTTACTTTGGGACAGATCAGTACTTC. Residues: CASSYFGTDQYF.

V and J are TRBV19 and TRBJ1-1, with 10 bases that match TRBD1. Germline CDR1 LNHDA, CDR2 SQIVND (reference sequence). The CDR3 length is 15 residues. The V segment lost 6 bases and the J segment 5 bases; nucleotides outside the gene matches: 9. CDR3 residues: CASSRQGALTTEAFF. CDR3 nucleotide sequence: TGTGCCAGTAGCCGACAGGGGGCGCTTACTACTGAAGCTTTCTTT.

This sequence joins TRBV4-3 and TRBJ1-1; D perhaps matches TRBD1 (5 bases). CDR1 and CDR2 (germline): LGHNA, YSLEER. This CDR3 region has 15 residues. The V end was cut by 7 bases, the J end by 4 bases, with 19 bases between. In DNA, the CDR3 is TGCGCCAGCAAACAGGACTTACGGGGGAGCACTGAAGCTTTCTTT. Translation gives CASKQDLRGSTEAFF.

This rearrangement joins TRBV5-1 to TRBJ2-5; TRBD2 matches at 13 bases. The V gene end was trimmed by 3 bases and the J gene end by 4 bases; junction bases not matched to a gene: 9. Germline V CDR1 and CDR2: SGHRS, YFSETQ. This CDR3 has 17 residues. In DNA, the CDR3 is TGCGCCAGCAGCTCGAAACGGACTAGCGGGAGTGGAGAGACCCAGTACTTC. Its translation is CASSSKRTSGSGETQYF.

This clonotype was picked up a small number of times. The J gene is TRBJ2-5, the V gene TRBV6-2 or TRBV6-3; D call uncertain. Germline loops: CDR1 MNHEY, CDR2 SVGEGT. V was cut by 6 bases and J by 1 base, with 15 bases left in between. The CDR3 is 15 amino acids. The CDR3 here is CASSLSHQFQETQYF. The DNA for the CDR3 is TGTGCCAGCAGCCTCAGTCATCAGTTCCAAGAGACCCAGTACTTC.

This clonotype was recorded a few times. V gene TRBV7-2 combines with J gene TRBJ2-7; D might be TRBD1 (6 bases). Deletions cut 5 bases from V and 0 bases from J, with 11 bases between. CDR1 is SGHTA, CDR2 FQGNSA, per germline. The CDR3 totals 14 residues. The CDR3: CASSPGHSSYEQYF. CDR3 DNA: TGTGCCAGCAGCCCGGGACACAGCTCCTACGAGCAGTACTTC.

The chain carries TRBV6-5 and TRBJ1-2; D not certain. The ends were cut back, 4 bases at V and 5 bases at J, with 11 bases in the middle. The CDR3 spans 13 residues. Germline assignment: CDR1 MNHEY and CDR2 SVGAGI. CDR3 DNA sequence: TGTGCCAGCAGTTGTACGGGTGAGTATGGCTACACCTTC. Protein sequence: CASSCTGEYGYTF.

This clonotype was observed a handful of times. The genes are TRBV7-6 and TRBJ1-5; 8 nucleotides line up with TRBD1. CDR3 length equals 15 residues. After removal of 5 bases from V and 6 bases from J, the junction contained 9 bases not matched to a gene. Germline lookup yields CDR1 SGHVS and CDR2 FNYEAQ. CDR3 coding DNA: TGTGCCAGCAGCCTAAATCAGGGGGCAGGTCAGCCCCAGCATTTT. Translated: CASSLNQGAGQPQHF. The variable domain in full, completed from reference TRBV7-6 and TRBJ1-5, reads GAGVSQSPRYKVTKRGQDVALRCDPISGHVSLYWYRQALGQGPEFLTYFNYEAQQDKSGLPNDRFSAERPEGSISTLTIQRTEQRDSAMYRCASSLNQGAGQPQHFGDGTRLSIL.

J is TRBJ1-5 and V is TRBV12-3 or TRBV12-4; TRBD1 is a possible D gene (6 bases). The CDR3 covers 15 residues. The V end was cut by 3 bases, the J end by 3 bases, with 12 bases between. CDR3 sequence: CASSFVDSANQPQHF. The DNA of the CDR3 is TGTGCCAGCAGTTTCGTGGACAGCGCCAATCAGCCCCAGCATTTT.

This sequence joins TRBV6-1 and TRBJ2-5; no firm D call. With 7 bases removed from V and 1 base from J, the gap between germline ends came to 10 bases. The CDR3 has 13 residues. Germline V gene sequence: CDR1 MNHNS, CDR2 SASEGT. The DNA for the CDR3 is TGTGCCAGCAAAATAGGTTCCCAAGAGACCCAGTACTTC. Protein: CASKIGSQETQYF.

The V gene is TRBV6-1, the J gene TRBJ1-1, with a weak D call TRBD1 (5 bases). The germline gives CDR1 MNHNS, CDR2 SASEGT. The CDR3 has 14 residues. Trimming cost V 8 bases and J 5 bases, with 18 bases left between them. CDR3 sequence (DNA): TGTGCCAGCGCCCGGAGTGGCGGGGGAACTGAAGCTTTCTTT. As protein: CASARSGGGTEAFF.

V usage is TRBV7-2 and J usage is TRBJ2-7; D remains unclear. Trimming stripped 3 bases from V and 3 bases from J, with 12 bases between. The CDR3 is 14 amino acids. Germline V gene data show CDR1 as SGHTA and CDR2 as FQGNSA. CDR3 amino acids: CASSFRLTGYEQYF. CDR3 DNA sequence: TGTGCCAGCAGCTTCCGCCTTACTGGCTACGAGCAGTACTTC.

The chain uses TRBV5-8 and TRBJ2-5, with TRBD2 matching 8 bases. The CDR3 is 14 amino acids. Germline trimming cut 4 bases from V and 2 bases from J; bases unmatched to any gene: 4. Looked up from germline, CDR1 is SGHTS and CDR2 is YDEGEE. The chain's CDR3 is CASSPLAEQETQYF. DNA of the CDR3: TGTGCCAGCAGCCCACTAGCGGAACAAGAGACCCAGTACTTC.

The rearrangement uses TRBV30 and TRBJ1-5; the D is unclear. The ends were cut back, 3 bases at V and 0 bases at J, with 6 bases in the middle. CDR1 is GTSNPN, CDR2 SVGIG, per germline (reference sequence). The CDR3 has 13 amino acids. This chain's CDR3 is CAWSRYSNQPQHF. The CDR3 nucleotides are TGTGCCTGGAGCCGATATAGCAATCAGCCCCAGCATTTT. The full variable domain, in which reference TRBV30 and TRBJ1-5 provide the parts outside the CDR3, is SQTIHQWPATLVQPVGSPLSLECTVEGTSNPNLYWYRQAAGRGLQLLFYSVGIGQISSEVPQNLSASRPQDRQFILSSKKLLLSDSGFYLCAWSRYSNQPQHFGDGTRLSIL.